The clone carrying this T cell receptor (beta chain) has at least ten counts. Its matching antigen is unknown. RNA transcripts served as the template for amplifying TCR beta CDR3 regions. In the first-round RT-PCR of the TCR CDR3, the HTBI primer set was used. TCRdb re-called the multiplex PCR reads with MiXCR, one entry per CDR3 protein. Of hundreds of thousands of distinct CDR3 sequences in the sample, roughly 37% were seen once. This entry is derived from a study of T cells in Graves' hyperthyroidism and ophthalmopathy. General study results and limits: Blood also showed most of the thyroid clonotypes that were expanded above 0.001. The model anticipated ophthalmopathy a median about 7 months pre-onset.

Germline V gene sequence: CDR1 SGHDT, CDR2 YYEEEE. Trimming removed 7 bases from V and 0 bases from J, with 7 bases in between. The CDR3 contains 12 residues. V gene TRBV5-6 combines with J gene TRBJ1-1; D is unclear. The sequence derives from a man aged 18 to 30 with Graves' hyperthyroidism. Material for sequencing was blood. For the CDR3, the DNA is TGTGCCAGCGGAACACTGAACACTGAAGCTTTCTTT. Its translation: CASGTLNTEAFF.